This TCR beta chain was observed in a study of blood T cell repertoires in COVID-19. Study information: Collection of acute and convalescent COVID-19 samples took place in the United States, Italy and Spain.

Trimming cost V 1 base and J 4 bases, with 10 bases left between them. CDR3 length: 14 residues. Germline V gene lookup returns CDR1 LNHDA and CDR2 SQIVND (reference sequence). Under the authors' procedure: It was from reference gene primer amplification that nucleated cell counts were estimated. Produced via immunoSEQ multiplex PCR; TCRdb's table is partial and in-frame only. V and J calls plus clone size are reproduced from that table; the DNA served to infer D and trimming. The sample records hundreds of thousands of clones, around 85% being singletons. The chain has TRBV19 and TRBJ1-2, with D hard to call. This TCR was recovered from a woman in her thirties or forties who had recovered from COVID-19. The sample taken for sequencing was PBMCs or T cells enriched from blood (not recorded which). The CDR3 loop is CASSIAHSSYGYTF. CDR3 bases: TGTGCCAGTAGTATAGCCCACAGTTCCTATGGCTACACCTTC.